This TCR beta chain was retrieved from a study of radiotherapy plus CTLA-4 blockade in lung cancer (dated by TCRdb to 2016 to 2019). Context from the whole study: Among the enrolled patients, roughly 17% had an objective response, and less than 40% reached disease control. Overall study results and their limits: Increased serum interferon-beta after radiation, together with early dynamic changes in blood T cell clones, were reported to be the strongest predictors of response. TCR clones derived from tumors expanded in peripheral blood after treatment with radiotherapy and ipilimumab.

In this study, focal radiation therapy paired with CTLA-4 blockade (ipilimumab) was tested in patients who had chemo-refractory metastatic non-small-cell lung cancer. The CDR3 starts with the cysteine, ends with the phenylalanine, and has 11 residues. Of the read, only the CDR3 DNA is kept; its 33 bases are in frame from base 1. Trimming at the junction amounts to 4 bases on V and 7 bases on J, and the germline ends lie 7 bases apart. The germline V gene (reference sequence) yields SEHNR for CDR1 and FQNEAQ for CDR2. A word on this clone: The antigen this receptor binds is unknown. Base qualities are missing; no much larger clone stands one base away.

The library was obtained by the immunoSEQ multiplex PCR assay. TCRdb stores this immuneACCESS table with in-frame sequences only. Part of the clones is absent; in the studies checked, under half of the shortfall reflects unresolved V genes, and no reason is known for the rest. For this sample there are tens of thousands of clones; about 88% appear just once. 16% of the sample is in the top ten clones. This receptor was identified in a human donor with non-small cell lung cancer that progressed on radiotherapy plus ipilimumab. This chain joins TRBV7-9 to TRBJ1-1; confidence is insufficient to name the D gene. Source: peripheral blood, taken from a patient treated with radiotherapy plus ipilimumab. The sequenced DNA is TGTGCCAGCAGCTCCCTGGGTGAAGCTTTCTTT. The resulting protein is CASSSLGEAFF.